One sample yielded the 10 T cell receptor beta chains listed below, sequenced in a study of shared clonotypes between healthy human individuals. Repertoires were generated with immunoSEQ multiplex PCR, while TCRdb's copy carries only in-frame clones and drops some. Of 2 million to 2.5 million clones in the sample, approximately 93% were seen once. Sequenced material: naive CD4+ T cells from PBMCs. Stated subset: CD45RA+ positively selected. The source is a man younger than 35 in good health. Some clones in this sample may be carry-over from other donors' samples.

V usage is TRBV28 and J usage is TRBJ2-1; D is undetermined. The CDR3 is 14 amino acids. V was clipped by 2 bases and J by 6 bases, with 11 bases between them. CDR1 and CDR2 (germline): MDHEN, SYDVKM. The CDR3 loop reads CASSLRAIPNEQFF. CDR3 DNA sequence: TGTGCCAGCAGTTTACGCGCCATTCCCAATGAGCAGTTCTTC.

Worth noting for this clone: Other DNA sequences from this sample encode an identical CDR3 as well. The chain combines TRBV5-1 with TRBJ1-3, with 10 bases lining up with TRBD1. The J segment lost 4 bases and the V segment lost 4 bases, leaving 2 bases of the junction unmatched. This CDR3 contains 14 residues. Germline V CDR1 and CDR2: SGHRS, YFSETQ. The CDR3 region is CASSTGQGGNTIYF. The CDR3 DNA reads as TGCGCCAGCAGCACGGGACAGGGGGGAAACACCATATATTTT.

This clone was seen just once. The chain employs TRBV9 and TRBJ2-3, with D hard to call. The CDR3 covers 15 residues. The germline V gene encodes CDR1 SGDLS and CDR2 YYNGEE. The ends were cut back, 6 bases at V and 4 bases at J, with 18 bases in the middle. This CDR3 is CASKRSYREADTQYF. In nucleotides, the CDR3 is TGTGCCAGCAAGCGTAGTTACAGAGAGGCAGATACGCAGTATTTT.

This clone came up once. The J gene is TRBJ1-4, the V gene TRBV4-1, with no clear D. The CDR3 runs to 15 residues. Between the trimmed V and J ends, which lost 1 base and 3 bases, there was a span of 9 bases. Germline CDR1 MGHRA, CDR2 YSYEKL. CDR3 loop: CASSQVAFANEKLFF. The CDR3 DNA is TGCGCCAGCAGCCAAGTGGCATTTGCTAATGAAAAACTGTTTTTT.

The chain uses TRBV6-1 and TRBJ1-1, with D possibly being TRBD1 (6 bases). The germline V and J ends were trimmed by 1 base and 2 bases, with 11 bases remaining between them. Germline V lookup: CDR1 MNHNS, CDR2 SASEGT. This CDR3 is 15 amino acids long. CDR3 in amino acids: CASSEGGGRNTEAFF. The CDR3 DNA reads TGTGCCAGCAGTGAAGGGGGGGGGCGTAACACTGAAGCTTTCTTT.

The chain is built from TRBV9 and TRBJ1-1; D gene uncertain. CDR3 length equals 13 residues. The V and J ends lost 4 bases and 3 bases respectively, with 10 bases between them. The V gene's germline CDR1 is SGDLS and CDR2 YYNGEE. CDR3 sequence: CASSSDGHTEAFF. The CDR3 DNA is TGTGCCAGCAGCTCGGACGGCCACACTGAAGCTTTCTTT.

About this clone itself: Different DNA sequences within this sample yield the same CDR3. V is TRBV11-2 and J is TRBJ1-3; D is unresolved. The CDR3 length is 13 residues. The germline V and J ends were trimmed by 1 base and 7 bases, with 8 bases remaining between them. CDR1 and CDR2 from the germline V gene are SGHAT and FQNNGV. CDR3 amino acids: CASSLGGGNTIYF. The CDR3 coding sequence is TGTGCCAGCAGCTTAGGAGGAGGGAACACCATATATTTT.

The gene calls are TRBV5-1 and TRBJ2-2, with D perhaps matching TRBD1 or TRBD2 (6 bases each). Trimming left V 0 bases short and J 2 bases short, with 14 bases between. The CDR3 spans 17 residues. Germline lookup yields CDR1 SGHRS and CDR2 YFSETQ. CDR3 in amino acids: CASSLAFGGTNTGELFF. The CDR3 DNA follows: TGCGCCAGCAGCTTGGCCTTTGGCGGGACAAACACCGGGGAGCTGTTTTTT.

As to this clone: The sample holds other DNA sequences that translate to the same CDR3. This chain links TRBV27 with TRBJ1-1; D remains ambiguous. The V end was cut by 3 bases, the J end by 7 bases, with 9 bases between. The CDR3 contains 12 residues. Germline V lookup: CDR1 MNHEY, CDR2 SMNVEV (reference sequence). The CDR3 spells CASSLGVGEAFF. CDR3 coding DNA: TGTGCCAGCAGTTTGGGCGTCGGTGAAGCTTTCTTT.

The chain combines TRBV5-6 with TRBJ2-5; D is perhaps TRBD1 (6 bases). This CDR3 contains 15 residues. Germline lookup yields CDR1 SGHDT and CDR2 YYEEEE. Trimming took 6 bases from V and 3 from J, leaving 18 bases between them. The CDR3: CASTTGPDREETQYF. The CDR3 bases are TGTGCCAGCACCACGGGCCCGGACAGAGAAGAGACCCAGTACTTC.